This TCR beta chain originates from a study of shared clonotypes between healthy human individuals. Germline trimming cut 2 bases from V and 5 bases from J; bases unmatched to any gene: 8. The CDR3 has 15 amino acids. CDR1 is MNHEY and CDR2 is SMNVEV in the germline V gene (reference sequence). The genomic DNA of each subset was split evenly across several immunoSEQ plates. TCRdb's table, derived via immunoSEQ multiplex PCR, lists solely in-frame clones and lacks some. The sample holds about 560,000 clones, roughly 79% seen once. With respect to this clone: Its antigen is not known.

Donors were healthy HIV-negative adults without recent acute infections or vaccinations. General study results and limits: Donors were few, which limited the genetic and exposure-history diversity represented.

The clonotype originates from a middle-aged woman in good health. Some clones in this sample may be carry-over from other donors' samples. The chain is built from TRBV27 and TRBJ2-5; 7 nucleotides agree with TRBD2. Sample: PBMCs. The CDR3 DNA follows: TGTGCCAGCAGTTTACGCGGCGGGAGTTGGGAGACCCAGTACTTC. Translation gives CASSLRGGSWETQYF.